These T cell receptor beta chains were read from a single sample in a study of T cell repertoires in cytomegalovirus infection. TCRdb analysed the reads with MiXCR anew, one entry per CDR3 protein. The data contain roughly 720,000 distinct CDR3 sequences, 35% to 40% of them singletons. The source material was PBMCs. These receptors all stem from a human donor in good health (CMV status not recorded). Some clones in this sample may be carry-over from other donors' samples. Both conserved end residues are part of each CDR3.

V gene,J gene,CDR3 protein
TRBV5-6,TRBJ2-7,CASSLATSYEQYF
TRBV12-3/TRBV12-4,TRBJ1-1,CASSRTGISPAEAFF
TRBV12-3/TRBV12-4,TRBJ2-1,CASSSGTREQFF
TRBV19,TRBJ1-5,CASSLYRNSNQPQHF
TRBV6-1,TRBJ1-1,CASSLLGPGDTEAFF
TRBV5-1,TRBJ2-7,CASSLGAQGYEQYF
TRBV28,TRBJ1-5,CASSLPDVSNQPQHF
TRBV5-1,TRBJ1-6,CASRRESENSPLHF
TRBV6-1,TRBJ2-1,CASSEWVGSYNEQFF
TRBV6-1,TRBJ2-7,CASSEGGEHSYEQYF
TRBV3-1,TRBJ2-1,CASSRLTQEGEQFF
TRBV28,TRBJ2-7,CASKTAGTGKSYEQYF
TRBV12-3/TRBV12-4,TRBJ2-1,CASSKAGHRNEQFF
TRBV12-3/TRBV12-4,TRBJ1-1,CASSLLRDRVTEAFF
TRBV4-1,TRBJ2-3,CASSQDTQGTDTQYF
TRBV6-5,TRBJ2-3,CASSGGPTLDTQYF
TRBV27,TRBJ1-2,CASSQRVTGVDGYTF
TRBV7-8,TRBJ2-1,CASRKEQNEQFF
TRBV7-6,TRBJ2-1,CASSPPRTYNEQFF
TRBV7-3,TRBJ2-2,CASSLAGTPGELFF
TRBV12-3/TRBV12-4,TRBJ2-5,CASNVGGGAETQYF
TRBV29-1,TRBJ1-1,CSVNGGRTEAFF
TRBV7-2,TRBJ2-4,CSSSLLTKRLGIQYF
TRBV28,TRBJ1-1,CASSANENTESFF
TRBV7-2,TRBJ1-4,CASSFGWGGKLFF
TRBV11-3,TRBJ2-1,CASSLDGGRNEQFF
TRBV28,TRBJ2-7,CASSFEGGPVEQYF
TRBV20-1,TRBJ2-3,CSASKSSGSPDTQYF
TRBV6-5,TRBJ2-6,CASSLAMWAGADSGANVLTF
TRBV7-6,TRBJ1-2,CASSPGDRGQEGYTF
TRBV7-6,TRBJ1-4,CASSLATGTGKGINENLFF
TRBV7-6,TRBJ1-1,CASSPGTYCNTEAFF